This TCR beta chain came from a study of blood T cells in healthy people across ages. In its sample, this clonotype was seen a few times. A minimum of 5 micrograms of total RNA was extracted per sample. Next came a second PCR, run for about 7 to 12 cycles, which used a sample-barcoded 5' primer along with a J-beta primer mix. Each CDR3 protein gets one entry after TCRdb re-called the 5' RACE reads with MiXCR. The sample shows approximately 1.5 million distinct CDR3 sequences, roughly 43% of them seen only once. The CDR3 loop spans 14 amino acids. V was trimmed by 3 bases and J by 7 bases, leaving 15 bases between them. Looked up from germline, CDR1 is SEHNR and CDR2 is FQNEAQ (reference sequence).

V gene TRBV7-9 combines with J gene TRBJ1-2, with D possibly matching TRBD1 (6 bases). This TCR was sampled from a woman between 18 and 29 years old in good health. The sequencing sample was made of blood. The CDR3 reads CASSLRGARFGYTF. In DNA, the CDR3 is TGTGCCAGCAGCTTGCGGGGGGCGAGGTTTGGCTACACCTTC.